What follows are 14 T cell receptor beta chains derived from one specimen sequenced in a study of immune evolution from preneoplasia to lung adenocarcinoma. Repertoires were generated with immunoSEQ multiplex PCR, while TCRdb's copy carries only in-frame clones and drops some. Here the sample spans about 7,300 clones, over 55% being singletons. The sample taken for sequencing was FFPE lung adenocarcinoma in situ tissue. The source is an older donor with lung adenocarcinoma. Some clones in this sample may be carry-over from other donors' samples.

This clone was found a few times. The chain couples TRBV2 to TRBJ1-2, with D maybe TRBD1 (6 bases). The CDR3 sequence is 12 residues long. V lost 4 bases and J 4 bases, leaving 7 bases between the germline ends. Germline CDR1 reads SNHLY; CDR2 reads FYNNEI. The CDR3 DNA reads TGTGCCAGCAGTGGCAGGGGCTATGGCTACACCTTC. It codes for CASSGRGYGYTF. The full variable domain, in which reference TRBV2 and TRBJ1-2 provide the parts outside the CDR3, is EPEVTQTPSHQVTQMGQEVILRCVPISNHLYFYWYRQILGQKVEFLVSFYNNEISEKSEIFDDQFSVERPDGSNFTLKIRSTKLEDSAMYFCASSGRGYGYTFGSGTRLTVV.

This clone showed up just a few times. The chain links TRBV7-9 to TRBJ2-1; TRBD2 aligns across 12 bases. Germline V gives CDR1 SEHNR, CDR2 FQNEAQ (reference sequence). The trim removed 5 bases at V and 10 bases at J, leaving 6 bases unmatched. This CDR3 contains 14 residues. The CDR3 protein is CASSRLAGEWEQFF. The CDR3 DNA reads TGTGCCAGCAGCCGACTAGCGGGAGAGTGGGAGCAGTTCTTC. Looking up the rest from reference TRBV7-9 and TRBJ2-1 gives the full variable domain: DTGVSQNPRHKITKRGQNVTFRCDPISEHNRLYWYRQTLGQGPEFLTYFQNEAQLEKSRLLSDRFSAERPKGSFSTLEIQRTEQGDSAMYLCASSRLAGEWEQFFGPGTRLTVL.

This clone was counted between two and nine times. The CDR3 DNA reads as TGTGCCTGGAGTAAGGGGACAGGGGGTTATAGCAATCAGCCCCAGCATTTT. Its translation: CAWSKGTGGYSNQPQHF. The gene calls are TRBV30 and TRBJ1-5, with 11 bases fitting TRBD1. Germline loops: CDR1 GTSNPN, CDR2 SVGIG (reference sequence). CDR3 length: 17 amino acids. The trim removed 2 bases at V and 0 bases at J, leaving 6 bases unmatched.

The J gene is TRBJ1-3, the V gene TRBV5-1; 9 bases are a match to TRBD1. CDR1 and CDR2 (germline): SGHRS, YFSETQ. V trimming: 4 bases; J trimming: 3 bases; junction bases outside the gene matches: 2. The CDR3 loop spans 14 amino acids. In DNA form, the CDR3 reads TGCGCCAGCAGCCTGGGACAGGGTGGAAACACCATATATTTT. This translates into CASSLGQGGNTIYF.

This clone appeared a single time. This chain joins TRBV7-9 and TRBJ2-1; the match to TRBD1 covers 10 bases. Germline V gives CDR1 SEHNR, CDR2 FQNEAQ (reference sequence). The CDR3 contains 15 residues. V trimming: 3 bases; J trimming: 6 bases; junction bases outside the gene matches: 5. The chain's CDR3 is CASSLRDRGGNEQFF. The CDR3, as DNA: TGTGCCAGCAGCTTGCGGGACAGGGGTGGCAATGAGCAGTTCTTC.

The chain recombines TRBV7-9 with TRBJ1-2; D is uncertain. In germline, CDR1 is SEHNR, CDR2 FQNEAQ (reference sequence). This CDR3 spans 11 amino acids. Trimming stripped 7 bases from V and 7 bases from J, with 10 bases between. CDR3 sequence (DNA): TGTGCCAGCACCCGGGTCTCTGGCTACACCTTC. It yields the protein CASTRVSGYTF. The full variable domain, with the rest looked up from reference TRBV7-9 and TRBJ1-2, is DTGVSQNPRHKITKRGQNVTFRCDPISEHNRLYWYRQTLGQGPEFLTYFQNEAQLEKSRLLSDRFSAERPKGSFSTLEIQRTEQGDSAMYLCASTRVSGYTFGSGTRLTVV.

The V call is TRBV6-6, the J call TRBJ2-1; 10 nucleotides line up with TRBD2. This CDR3 comprises 15 residues. The ends lost 6 bases at V and 6 bases at J; junction bases unmatched: 8. Germline loops: CDR1 MNHNY, CDR2 SVGAGI (reference sequence). The CDR3 DNA reads TGTGCCAGCAGCCCAGATAGCGGGGGGTTCAATGAGCAGTTCTTC. It translates to CASSPDSGGFNEQFF.

The V gene is TRBV10-3, the J gene TRBJ2-7; no clear D gene. The V and J ends lost 2 bases and 6 bases respectively, with 5 bases between them. The germline CDR1 and CDR2 sequences are ENHRY and SYGVKD. The CDR3 runs 11 residues. The CDR3 sequence: CAISEMGEQYF. In DNA form, the CDR3 reads TGTGCCATCAGTGAGATGGGCGAGCAGTACTTC.

As concerns this clone: Mismatch with germline at one junction end may stem from a read error. The gene calls are TRBV19 and TRBJ1-2; no firm D call. Germline V lookup: CDR1 LNHDA, CDR2 SQIVND (reference sequence). CDR3 size: 13 residues. CDR3 DNA: TGTGCCAGTAGTGTCGAGGGCGCCCGGGGTCACCGCTTC. Encoded protein: CASSVEGARGHRF.

The rearrangement joins TRBV19 to TRBJ2-7, with D tentatively TRBD1 or TRBD2 (5 bases each). Germline CDR1 is LNHDA and CDR2 is SQIVND (reference sequence). The CDR3 runs 13 residues. The V and J ends lost 9 bases and 3 bases respectively, with 15 bases between them. This CDR3 is CASSSGTIYEQYF. CDR3 DNA sequence: TGTGCCAGCTCATCCGGGACGATCTACGAGCAGTACTTC.

This sequence joins TRBV6-1 and TRBJ2-3; no clear D. This CDR3 comprises 11 residues. Germline V CDR1 and CDR2: MNHNS, SASEGT. The V gene lost 8 bases and the J gene lost 2 bases, with 5 bases spanning the gap. The CDR3 nucleotides read TGTGCCAGCGGTAACACAGATACGCAGTATTTT. It is translated as CASGNTDTQYF.

V is TRBV7-9 and J is TRBJ2-5, with 11 bases fitting TRBD2. The V gene's germline CDR1 is SEHNR and CDR2 FQNEAQ (reference sequence). This CDR3 is 15 amino acids long. V gave up 5 bases and J gave up 7 bases; unmatched junction bases: 9. Here the CDR3 reads CASSTSGGDPGTQYF. The CDR3 nucleotides are TGTGCCAGCAGCACTAGCGGGGGCGACCCGGGGACCCAGTACTTC.

The genes are TRBV10-2 and TRBJ1-5; TRBD1 agrees at 9 bases. Germline CDR1 WSHSY, CDR2 SAAADI. V gave up 5 bases and J gave up 9 bases; unmatched junction bases: 5. CDR3 length: 13 residues. CDR3 in DNA: TGCGCCAGCAGTCAAGGACAGGGGCTGCCCCAGCATTTT. Amino acid sequence: CASSQGQGLPQHF.

The chain recombines TRBV10-3 with TRBJ2-2, with 8 nucleotides matching TRBD2. The germline CDR1 and CDR2 sequences are ENHRY and SYGVKD. The CDR3 is 14 residues long. V gave up 3 bases and J gave up 6 bases; unmatched junction bases: 3. The CDR3 DNA reads as TGTGCCATCAGTGAACGGGGGGGCGCCGGGGAGCTGTTTTTT. Its protein product is CAISERGGAGELFF.